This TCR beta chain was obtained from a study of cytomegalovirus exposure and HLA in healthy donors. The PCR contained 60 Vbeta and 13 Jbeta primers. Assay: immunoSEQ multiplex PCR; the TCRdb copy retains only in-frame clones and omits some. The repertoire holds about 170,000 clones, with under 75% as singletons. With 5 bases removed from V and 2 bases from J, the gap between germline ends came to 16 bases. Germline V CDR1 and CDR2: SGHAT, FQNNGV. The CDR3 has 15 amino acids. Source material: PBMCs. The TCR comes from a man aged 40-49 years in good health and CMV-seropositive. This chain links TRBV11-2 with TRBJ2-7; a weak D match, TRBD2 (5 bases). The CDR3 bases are TGTGCCAGCAGCCCGAGCCCGGGGATCCCCTACGAGCAGTACTTC. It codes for CASSPSPGIPYEQYF.